Included here is one TCR beta chain sequence, with context. This clone was detected ten times or more. Which antigen it targets is not known. The read terminates 3 residues ahead of where the CDR3 ends, so the germline J gene completes it. This sample was included in a study of T cell clonality in common variable immunodeficiency (dated by TCRdb to between 2015 and 2017). Both CVID patients and healthy controls were predominantly of Caucasian heritage. Heparinized peripheral whole blood samples of roughly 5 to 9 ml were obtained from each donor. Genomic DNA from adults with common variable immune deficiency (CVID) and from healthy adult controls was used for sequencing of TCRbeta CDR3 repertoires. The control group comprised about 22 healthy adult volunteers, some 12 female and 10 male, aged about 23 to 66 years with a mean age of approximately 35. To isolate peripheral blood mononuclear cells, diluted blood was subjected to density centrifugation over Hypaque 1077 or Ficoll-Paque. Genomic DNA was extracted from unsorted mononuclear cells by Qiagen column purification or by a centrifugation-based method.

Spanning cysteine to phenylalanine, the CDR3 consists of 15 amino acids. The DNA shown is the part of the CDR3 that was read: 36 bases, in frame from base 1. From the germline V gene, CDR1 is SGHAT and CDR2 is FQNNGV. Trimming removed 0 bases from V and 3 bases from J, leaving 8 bases between the germline ends. General findings and caveats noted by the study authors: Fewer deletions and N-nucleotide insertions were reportedly observed in CVID TCRbeta sequences, and highly modified clones with 13 or more V deletions were reportedly absent from CVID TCRbeta sequences. Compared with healthy controls, CVID subjects showed increased TCRbeta clonality (t-test p = 0.018), a feature most characteristic of about a third of subjects. Even though DNA input was the same, control samples had an average of about 80,000 unique sequences each, compared with about 30,000 in CVID samples. Healthy controls shared more TCRbeta clones with each other than CVID subjects shared among themselves (p < 0.0001). Correlations of repertoire features with clinical complications were constrained by heterogeneity among patients within the CVID cohort. According to the authors, figuring out what caused the increased clonality in CVID would require sequencing the repertoires of T cell subpopulations.

For sequencing, equivalent amounts of genomic DNA were input from CVID and control samples. For every sample, a 60 bp segment covering the rearranged TCRbeta CDR3 region was amplified and then sequenced. The immunoSEQ assay, a bias-corrected multiplex PCR with high-throughput sequencing, was employed for TCRbeta amplification. The paper's processing steps were these. Every unique nucleotide sequence was considered a clone and was annotated with V, D and J genes, copy number and frequency. Sequences were labeled productive if in frame, and non-productive if out of frame or containing stop codons. Clonality was calculated from Shannon's entropy as previously described. Mean CDR3 Kyte-Doolittle hydropathy was derived from the predicted amino acid sequences of productive clones. Using the R hclust function, scaled V gene usage was clustered hierarchically with Manhattan distance and complete linkage. Sharing of clones by CDR3 amino acid sequence was evaluated by resampling 12 repertoires per group over 100 rounds. The repertoires were searched for more than 65 published EBV-specific and approximately 240 published CMV-specific TCRbeta sequences. After two CVID samples that produced fewer than 10,000 sequences were dropped from the analysis, roughly 42 CVID repertoires remained. The source is immuneACCESS, and TCRdb retained only in-frame sequences with V and J called. Part of the clones is not carried over; for the studies checked, unresolved V genes explain less than half of this, and the remainder is unexplained. D and trimming were read from the DNA, whereas the V and J calls and clone size are those reported in that table. Across this sample, around 57,000 clones were tabulated and none appeared just once. The ten largest make up 5.4% of the sample.

The chain was built from TRBV11-2 and TRBJ2-2; the D gene cannot be named for sure. Sequenced input: peripheral blood mononuclear cells. The receptor comes from a person aged 18 to 70 in good health. The sequenced CDR3 bases are TGTGCCAGCAGCTTAGAAGGGTCGCACACCGGGGAG. Translated, this is CASSLEGSHTGE. The whole CDR3 protein reads CASSLEGSHTGELFF.